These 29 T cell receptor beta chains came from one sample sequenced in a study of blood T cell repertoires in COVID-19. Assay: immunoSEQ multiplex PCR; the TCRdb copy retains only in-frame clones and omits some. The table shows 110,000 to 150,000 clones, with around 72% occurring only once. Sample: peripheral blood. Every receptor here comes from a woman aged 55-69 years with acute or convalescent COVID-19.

CDR3 residues: CATSDTGYGQPQHF. CDR3 bases: TGTGCCACCAGTGATACAGGTTACGGGCAGCCCCAGCATTTT. The V gene is TRBV24-1, the J gene TRBJ1-5, with a tentative D call TRBD1 (5 bases). V lost 3 bases, J lost 7 bases, and 12 bases lay in between. Germline CDR1 reads KGHDR; CDR2 reads SFDVKD. CDR3 length equals 14 residues.

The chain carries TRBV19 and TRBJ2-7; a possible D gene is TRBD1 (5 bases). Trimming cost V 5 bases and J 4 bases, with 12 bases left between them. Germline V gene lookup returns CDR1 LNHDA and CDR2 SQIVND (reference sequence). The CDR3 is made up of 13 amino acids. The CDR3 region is CASSHGHPYEQYF. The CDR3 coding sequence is TGTGCCAGTAGTCATGGACATCCATACGAGCAGTACTTC.

CDR3 sequence reads: CASISGTGYTGELFF. CDR3 coding DNA: TGTGCCAGCATCTCCGGGACAGGGTACACCGGGGAGCTGTTTTTT. This chain joins TRBV28 and TRBJ2-2; 9 positions match TRBD1. Germline CDR1 and CDR2: MDHEN and SYDVKM. This CDR3 is built from 15 residues. V shed 7 bases and J 3 bases; nucleotides not matched to a gene: 6.

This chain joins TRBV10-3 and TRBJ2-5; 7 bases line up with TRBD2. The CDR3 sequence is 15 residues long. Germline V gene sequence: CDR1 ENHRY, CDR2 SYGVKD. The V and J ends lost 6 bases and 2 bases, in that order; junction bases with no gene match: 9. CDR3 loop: CAIRPSGRIQETQYF. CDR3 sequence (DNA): TGTGCCATCAGGCCTAGCGGACGAATTCAAGAGACCCAGTACTTC.

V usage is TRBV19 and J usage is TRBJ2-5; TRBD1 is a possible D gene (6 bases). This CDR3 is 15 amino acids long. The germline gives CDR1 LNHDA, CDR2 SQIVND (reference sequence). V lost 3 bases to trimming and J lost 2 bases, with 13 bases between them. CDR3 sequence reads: CASSITAGVQETQYF. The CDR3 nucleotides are TGTGCCAGTAGTATCACCGCAGGGGTACAAGAGACCCAGTACTTC.

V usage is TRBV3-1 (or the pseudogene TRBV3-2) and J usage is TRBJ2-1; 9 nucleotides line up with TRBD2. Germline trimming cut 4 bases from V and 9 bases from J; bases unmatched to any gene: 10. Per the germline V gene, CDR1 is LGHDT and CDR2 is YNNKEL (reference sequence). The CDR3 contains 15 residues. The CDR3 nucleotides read TGTGCCAGCAGCCTTAGCGGGAGCCCTCCTCGTGAGCAGTTCTTC. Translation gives CASSLSGSPPREQFF.

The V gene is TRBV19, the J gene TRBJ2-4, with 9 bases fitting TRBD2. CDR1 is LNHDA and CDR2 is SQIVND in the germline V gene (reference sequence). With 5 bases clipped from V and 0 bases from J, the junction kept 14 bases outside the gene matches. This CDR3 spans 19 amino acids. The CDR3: CASSVSSGRGGIAKNIQYF. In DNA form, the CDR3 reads TGTGCCAGTAGTGTCAGTAGCGGGAGAGGGGGGATAGCCAAAAACATTCAGTACTTC.

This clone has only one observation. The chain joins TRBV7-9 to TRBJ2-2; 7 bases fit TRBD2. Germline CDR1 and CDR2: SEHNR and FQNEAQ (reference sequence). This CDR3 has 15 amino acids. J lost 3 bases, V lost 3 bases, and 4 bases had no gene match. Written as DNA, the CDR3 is TGTGCCAGCAGCTTCGGGACTATCCACACCGGGGAGCTGTTTTTT. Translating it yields CASSFGTIHTGELFF.

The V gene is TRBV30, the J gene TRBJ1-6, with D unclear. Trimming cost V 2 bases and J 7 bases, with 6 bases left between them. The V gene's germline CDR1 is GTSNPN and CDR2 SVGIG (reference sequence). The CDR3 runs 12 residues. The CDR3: CAWSRANSPLHF. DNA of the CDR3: TGTGCCTGGAGTCGTGCGAATTCACCCCTCCACTTT.

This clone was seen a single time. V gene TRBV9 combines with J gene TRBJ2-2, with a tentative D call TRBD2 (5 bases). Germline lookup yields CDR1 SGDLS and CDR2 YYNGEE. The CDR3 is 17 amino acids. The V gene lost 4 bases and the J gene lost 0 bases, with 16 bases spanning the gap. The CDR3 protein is CASSPSTGKANTGELFF. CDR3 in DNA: TGTGCCAGCAGCCCTAGTACGGGGAAAGCGAACACCGGGGAGCTGTTTTTT.

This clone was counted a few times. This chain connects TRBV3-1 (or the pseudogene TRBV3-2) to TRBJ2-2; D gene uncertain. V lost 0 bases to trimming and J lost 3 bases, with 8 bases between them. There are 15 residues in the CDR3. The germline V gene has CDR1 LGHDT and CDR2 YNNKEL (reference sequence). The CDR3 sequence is CASSQEGTYTGELFF. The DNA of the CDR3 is TGTGCCAGCAGCCAAGAGGGCACCTACACCGGGGAGCTGTTTTTT.

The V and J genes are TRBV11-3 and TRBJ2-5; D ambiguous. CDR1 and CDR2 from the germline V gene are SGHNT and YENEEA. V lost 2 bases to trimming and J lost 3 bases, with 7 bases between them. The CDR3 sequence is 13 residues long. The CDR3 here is CASSLSSKETQYF. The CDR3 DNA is TGTGCCAGCAGCTTAAGCTCAAAAGAGACCCAGTACTTC.

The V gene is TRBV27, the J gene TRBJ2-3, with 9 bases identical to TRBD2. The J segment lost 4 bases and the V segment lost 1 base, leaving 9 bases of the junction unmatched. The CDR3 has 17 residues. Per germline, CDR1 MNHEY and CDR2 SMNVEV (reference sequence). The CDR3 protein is CASSLFSSGRFADTQYF. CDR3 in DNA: TGTGCCAGCAGTTTATTTAGTAGCGGGAGATTTGCAGATACGCAGTATTTT.

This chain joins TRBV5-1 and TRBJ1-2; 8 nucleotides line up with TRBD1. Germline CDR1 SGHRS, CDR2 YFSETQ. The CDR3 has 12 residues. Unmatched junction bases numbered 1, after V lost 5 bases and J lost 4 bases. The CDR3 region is CASSTGGYGYTF. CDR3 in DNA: TGCGCCAGCAGTACAGGGGGCTATGGCTACACCTTC.

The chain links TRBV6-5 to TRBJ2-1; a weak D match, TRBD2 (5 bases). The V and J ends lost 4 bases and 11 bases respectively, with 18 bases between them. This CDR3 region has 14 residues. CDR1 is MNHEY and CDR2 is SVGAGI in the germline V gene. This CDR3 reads CASSLRIREFQQFF. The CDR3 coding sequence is TGTGCCAGCAGTTTACGGATAAGGGAGTTTCAGCAGTTCTTC.

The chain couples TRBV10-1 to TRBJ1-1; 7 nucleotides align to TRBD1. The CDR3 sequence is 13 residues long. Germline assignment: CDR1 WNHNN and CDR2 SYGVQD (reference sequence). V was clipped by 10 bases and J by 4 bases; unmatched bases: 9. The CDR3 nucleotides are TGCGCCACCCAAGGACAGGTGAGCACTGAAGCTTTCTTT. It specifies CATQGQVSTEAFF.

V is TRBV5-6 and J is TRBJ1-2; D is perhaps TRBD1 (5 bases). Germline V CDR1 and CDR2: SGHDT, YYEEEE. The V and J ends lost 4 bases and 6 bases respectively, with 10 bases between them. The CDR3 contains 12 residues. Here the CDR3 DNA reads TGTGCCAGCAGCGGCAGGGTGGATGGCTACACCTTC. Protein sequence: CASSGRVDGYTF.

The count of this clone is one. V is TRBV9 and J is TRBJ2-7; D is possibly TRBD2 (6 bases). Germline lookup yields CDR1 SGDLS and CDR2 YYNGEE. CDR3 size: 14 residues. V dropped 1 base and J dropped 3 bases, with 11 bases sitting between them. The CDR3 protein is CASSVTAGGYEQYF. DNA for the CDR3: TGTGCCAGCAGCGTAACCGCCGGGGGCTACGAGCAGTACTTC. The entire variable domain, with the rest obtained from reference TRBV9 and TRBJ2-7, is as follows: DSGVTQTPKHLITATGQRVTLRCSPRSGDLSVYWYQQSLDQGLQFLIQYYNGEERAKGNILERFSAQQFPDLHSELNLSSLELGDSALYFCASSVTAGGYEQYFGPGTRLTVT.

CDR3 protein: CSVEGSSTSGRDYEQYF. The CDR3 nucleotides are TGCAGCGTTGAAGGGAGTTCGACTAGCGGGAGGGACTACGAGCAGTACTTC. V usage is TRBV29-1 and J usage is TRBJ2-7, with TRBD2 identical over 14 bases. Germline V gene sequence: CDR1 SQVTM, CDR2 ANQGSEA. Trimming took 1 base from V and 3 from J; bases not matched to a gene: 8. The CDR3 runs 17 residues.

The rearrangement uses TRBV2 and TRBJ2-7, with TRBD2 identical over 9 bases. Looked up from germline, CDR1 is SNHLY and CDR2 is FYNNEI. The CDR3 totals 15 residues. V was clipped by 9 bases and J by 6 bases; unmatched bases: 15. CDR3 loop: CASVGPAGGFSEQYF. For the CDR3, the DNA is TGTGCCAGTGTGGGGCCAGCGGGAGGTTTCTCCGAGCAGTACTTC.

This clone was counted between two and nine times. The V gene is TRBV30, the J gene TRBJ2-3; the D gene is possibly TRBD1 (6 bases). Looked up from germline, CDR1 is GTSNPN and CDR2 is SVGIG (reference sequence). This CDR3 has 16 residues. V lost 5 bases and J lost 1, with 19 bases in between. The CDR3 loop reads CAWANTGWAGTDTQYF. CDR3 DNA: TGTGCCTGGGCTAACACAGGGTGGGCCGGCACAGATACGCAGTATTTT.

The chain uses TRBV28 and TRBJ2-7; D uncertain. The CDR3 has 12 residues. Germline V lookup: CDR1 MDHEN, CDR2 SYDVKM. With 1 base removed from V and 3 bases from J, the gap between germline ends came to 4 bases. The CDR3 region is CASSLSGYEQYF. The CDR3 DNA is TGTGCCAGCAGTTTATCGGGCTACGAGCAGTACTTC. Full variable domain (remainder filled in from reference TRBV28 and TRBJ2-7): DVKVTQSSRYLVKRTGEKVFLECVQDMDHENMFWYRQDPGLGLRLIYFSYDVKMKEKGDIPEGYSVSREKKERFSLILESASTNQTSMYLCASSLSGYEQYFGPGTRLTVT.

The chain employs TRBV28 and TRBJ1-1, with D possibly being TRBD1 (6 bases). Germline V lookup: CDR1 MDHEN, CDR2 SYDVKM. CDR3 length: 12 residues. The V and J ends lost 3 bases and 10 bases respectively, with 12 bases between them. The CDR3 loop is CASSLGAQGAFF. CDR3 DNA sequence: TGTGCCAGCAGTTTGGGGGCCCAGGGAGCTTTCTTT.

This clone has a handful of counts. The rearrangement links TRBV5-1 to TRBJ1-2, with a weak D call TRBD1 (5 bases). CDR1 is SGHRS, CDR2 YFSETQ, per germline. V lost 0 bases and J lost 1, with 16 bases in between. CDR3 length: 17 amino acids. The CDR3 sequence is CASSLARASGNNYGYTF. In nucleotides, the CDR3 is TGCGCCAGCAGCTTGGCCAGGGCTTCAGGAAATAACTATGGCTACACCTTC.

The CDR3 here is CASSLVPRTDHWYEQYF. As DNA, the CDR3 is TGTGCCAGCAGCTTAGTTCCCCGGACAGACCACTGGTACGAGCAGTACTTC. The chain links TRBV7-9 to TRBJ2-7, with a weak D call TRBD1 (6 bases). From germline, CDR1 is SEHNR and CDR2 FQNEAQ (reference sequence). The CDR3 covers 17 residues. The V end lost 1 base, the J end lost 4 bases, and 20 bases lay between the germline ends.

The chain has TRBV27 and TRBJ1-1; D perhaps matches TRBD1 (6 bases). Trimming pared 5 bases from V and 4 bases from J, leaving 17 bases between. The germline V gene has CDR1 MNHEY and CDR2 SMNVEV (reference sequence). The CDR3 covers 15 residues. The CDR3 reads CASSPLLGAGTEAFF. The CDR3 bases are TGTGCCAGCAGTCCCCTCTTGGGGGCCGGCACTGAAGCTTTCTTT.

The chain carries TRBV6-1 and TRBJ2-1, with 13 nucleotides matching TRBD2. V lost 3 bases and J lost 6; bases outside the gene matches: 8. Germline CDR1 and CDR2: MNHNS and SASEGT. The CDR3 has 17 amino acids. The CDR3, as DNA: TGTGCCAGCAGTGAGGGGACTAGCGGGATAGCGGGCAATGAGCAGTTCTTC. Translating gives CASSEGTSGIAGNEQFF.

CDR3 DNA sequence: TGTGCCAGCAGTTCTCCGGGACAGGGAAGGGATACGCAGTATTTT. As protein: CASSSPGQGRDTQYF. V usage is TRBV27 and J usage is TRBJ2-3; TRBD1 matches at 9 bases. V shed 4 bases and J 6 bases; nucleotides not matched to a gene: 8. The CDR3 sequence is 15 residues long. Per germline, CDR1 MNHEY and CDR2 SMNVEV (reference sequence).

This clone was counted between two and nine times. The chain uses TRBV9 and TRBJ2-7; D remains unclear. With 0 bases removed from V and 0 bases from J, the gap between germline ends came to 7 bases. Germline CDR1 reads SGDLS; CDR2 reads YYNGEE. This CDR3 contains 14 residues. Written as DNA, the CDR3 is TGTGCCAGCAGCGTAGGAGTAGACTCCTACGAGCAGTACTTC. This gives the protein CASSVGVDSYEQYF.